This is a list of T cell receptor beta chains from one sample in a study of radiotherapy plus CTLA-4 blockade in lung cancer. Repertoires were generated with immunoSEQ multiplex PCR, while TCRdb's copy carries only in-frame clones and drops some. Among around 80,000 clones, around four fifths were seen once, and the ten largest hold around 0.76%. The source was peripheral blood, collected from a patient treated with radiotherapy plus ipilimumab. The origin of the receptors is a human donor with non-small cell lung cancer who had stable disease on radiotherapy plus ipilimumab. The CDR3 runs from the conserved cysteine through the conserved F or W. Fields, in order: D gene, J gene, clone size, V gene, CDR3 protein, CDR3 DNA. D genes are given only for firm matches. Expanded clones get a size class; other rows say once, few or many, or leave the size out.

D gene: .; J gene: TRBJ2-2; clone size: .; V gene: TRBV5-1; CDR3 protein: CASSLGVRSNTGELFF; CDR3 DNA: TGCGCCAGCTCCCTTGGCGTGAGATCGAACACCGGGGAGCTGTTTTTT
D gene: .; J gene: TRBJ1-2; clone size: .; V gene: TRBV14; CDR3 protein: CASSIQTSYGYTF; CDR3 DNA: TGTGCCAGCAGCATTCAAACTTCCTATGGCTACACCTTC
D gene: .; J gene: TRBJ2-7; clone size: few; V gene: TRBV5-4; CDR3 protein: CASSRPKDEQYF; CDR3 DNA: TGTGCCAGCAGCCGACCAAAGGACGAGCAGTACTTC
D gene: TRBD2; J gene: TRBJ2-7; clone size: .; V gene: TRBV11-2; CDR3 protein: CASSWTSGGGRPYEQYF; CDR3 DNA: TGTGCCAGCAGCTGGACGAGTGGCGGCGGGAGGCCCTACGAGCAGTACTTC
D gene: .; J gene: TRBJ1-1; clone size: .; V gene: TRBV27; CDR3 protein: CASSLSGATPNTEAFF; CDR3 DNA: TGTGCCAGCAGTTTATCAGGGGCGACACCGAACACTGAAGCTTTCTTT
D gene: TRBD1; J gene: TRBJ1-1; clone size: .; V gene: TRBV7-3; CDR3 protein: CASSIQGASTEAFF; CDR3 DNA: TGTGCCAGCAGCATTCAGGGGGCGAGCACTGAAGCTTTCTTT
D gene: .; J gene: TRBJ1-5; clone size: .; V gene: TRBV28; CDR3 protein: CASTFSNQPQHF; CDR3 DNA: TGTGCCAGCACTTTTAGCAATCAGCCCCAGCATTTT
D gene: .; J gene: TRBJ2-7; clone size: .; V gene: TRBV14; CDR3 protein: CASSQKVVGEQYF; CDR3 DNA: TGTGCCAGCAGCCAGAAGGTAGTCGGGGAGCAGTACTTC
D gene: TRBD1; J gene: TRBJ2-2; clone size: .; V gene: TRBV6-1; CDR3 protein: CASPGTANTGELFF; CDR3 DNA: TGTGCCAGCCCCGGGACAGCGAACACCGGGGAGCTGTTTTTT
D gene: .; J gene: TRBJ2-7; clone size: .; V gene: TRBV28; CDR3 protein: CASSLWDTDPYEQYF; CDR3 DNA: TGTGCCAGCAGTTTATGGGACACAGATCCCTACGAGCAGTACTTC
D gene: .; J gene: TRBJ2-4; clone size: .; V gene: TRBV18; CDR3 protein: CASSPPKTVGKNIQYF; CDR3 DNA: TGTGCCAGCTCACCACCTAAGACAGTGGGCAAAAACATTCAGTACTTC
D gene: TRBD1; J gene: TRBJ2-3; clone size: .; V gene: TRBV7-9; CDR3 protein: CASSQRSRDRVSDTQYF; CDR3 DNA: TGTGCCAGCAGCCAACGTTCCCGGGACAGGGTGTCAGATACGCAGTATTTT
D gene: .; J gene: TRBJ2-7; clone size: once; V gene: TRBV19; CDR3 protein: CASSIGGAAYEQYF; CDR3 DNA: TGTGCCAGTAGTATTGGAGGGGCCGCCTACGAGCAGTACTTC
D gene: TRBD2; J gene: TRBJ2-1; clone size: .; V gene: TRBV28; CDR3 protein: CASSLEWRGGRAQFF; CDR3 DNA: TGTGCCAGCAGTTTAGAATGGCGGGGGGGGCGGGCGCAGTTCTTC
D gene: .; J gene: TRBJ1-6; clone size: .; V gene: TRBV6-1; CDR3 protein: CASSVQMKGNSPLHF; CDR3 DNA: TGTGCCAGCAGTGTTCAGATGAAGGGAAATTCACCCCTCCACTTT
D gene: .; J gene: TRBJ2-3; clone size: .; V gene: TRBV10-1; CDR3 protein: CASSEFSNTQYF; CDR3 DNA: TGCGCCAGCAGTGAGTTTTCGAATACGCAGTATTTT
D gene: .; J gene: TRBJ2-1; clone size: .; V gene: TRBV19; CDR3 protein: CASSMLAGRSYNEQFF; CDR3 DNA: TGTGCCAGTAGTATGTTGGCAGGGAGGTCCTACAATGAGCAGTTCTTC
D gene: TRBD2; J gene: TRBJ2-3; clone size: .; V gene: TRBV29-1; CDR3 protein: CSVEIPRGGTDTQYF; CDR3 DNA: TGCAGCGTTGAAATCCCCCGGGGGGGCACAGATACGCAGTATTTT
D gene: .; J gene: TRBJ1-4; clone size: .; V gene: TRBV28; CDR3 protein: CASRLDGTTNEKLFF; CDR3 DNA: TGTGCCAGCAGACTAGACGGTACAACTAATGAAAAACTGTTTTTT
D gene: TRBD1; J gene: TRBJ2-5; clone size: once; V gene: TRBV5-5; CDR3 protein: CASSYRGPLETQYF; CDR3 DNA: TGTGCCAGCAGCTACAGGGGGCCTTTGGAGACCCAGTACTTC
D gene: .; J gene: TRBJ1-5; clone size: .; V gene: TRBV5-6; CDR3 protein: CASSQKLRDGRNQPQHF; CDR3 DNA: TGTGCCAGCAGCCAAAAACTCCGGGACGGCAGGAATCAGCCCCAGCATTTT
D gene: TRBD1; J gene: TRBJ1-3; clone size: .; V gene: TRBV9; CDR3 protein: CASSVATGGTSGNTIYF; CDR3 DNA: TGTGCCAGCAGCGTAGCTACAGGGGGGACCTCTGGAAACACCATATATTTT
D gene: .; J gene: TRBJ2-4; clone size: .; V gene: TRBV7-3; CDR3 protein: CASSLTQDGIQYF; CDR3 DNA: TGTGCCAGCAGCTTAACACAGGACGGCATTCAGTACTTC
D gene: .; J gene: TRBJ1-1; clone size: once; V gene: TRBV9; CDR3 protein: CASSPHTEAFF; CDR3 DNA: TGTGCCAGCAGCCCACACACTGAAGCTTTCTTT
D gene: TRBD1; J gene: TRBJ2-7; clone size: .; V gene: TRBV28; CDR3 protein: CASSLTGGIPYEQYF; CDR3 DNA: TGTGCCAGCAGTCTAACAGGGGGGATTCCCTACGAGCAGTACTTC
D gene: .; J gene: TRBJ2-3; clone size: .; V gene: TRBV6-6; CDR3 protein: CASSYEAGPQITQYF; CDR3 DNA: TGTGCCAGCAGTTACGAGGCAGGGCCACAGATAACGCAGTATTTT
D gene: TRBD2; J gene: TRBJ2-5; clone size: .; V gene: TRBV2; CDR3 protein: CASRATLAGGGETQYF; CDR3 DNA: TGTGCCAGCAGAGCAACCCTAGCGGGAGGGGGGGAGACCCAGTACTTC
D gene: .; J gene: TRBJ2-4; clone size: .; V gene: TRBV7-3; CDR3 protein: CASSLDTAADPYF; CDR3 DNA: TGTGCCAGCAGCCTAGACACGGCAGCGGACCCTTACTTC
D gene: TRBD1; J gene: TRBJ1-1; clone size: .; V gene: TRBV5-1; CDR3 protein: CASSAGQGRNTEAFF; CDR3 DNA: TGCGCCAGCAGCGCGGGACAGGGGCGGAACACTGAAGCTTTCTTT
D gene: .; J gene: TRBJ1-5; clone size: once; V gene: TRBV6-1; CDR3 protein: CASSEAYSNQPQHF; CDR3 DNA: TGTGCCAGCAGTGAAGCGTACAGCAATCAGCCCCAGCATTTT
D gene: TRBD1; J gene: TRBJ2-7; clone size: .; V gene: TRBV28; CDR3 protein: CATEWGQGPLEQYF; CDR3 DNA: TGTGCCACCGAATGGGGACAGGGGCCCCTCGAGCAGTACTTC
D gene: .; J gene: TRBJ2-3; clone size: .; V gene: TRBV5-1; CDR3 protein: CASSSQGARGTDTQYF; CDR3 DNA: TGCGCCAGCAGCAGCCAGGGGGCGCGGGGGACAGATACGCAGTATTTT
D gene: .; J gene: TRBJ1-1; clone size: .; V gene: TRBV29-1; CDR3 protein: CSVDVNTEAFF; CDR3 DNA: TGCAGCGTTGATGTGAACACTGAAGCTTTCTTT
D gene: TRBD2; J gene: TRBJ2-5; clone size: few; V gene: TRBV5-1; CDR3 protein: CASSLWGSGSVQTQYF; CDR3 DNA: TGCGCCAGCAGCTTGTGGGGTAGCGGGAGTGTTCAGACCCAGTACTTC
D gene: .; J gene: TRBJ1-1; clone size: .; V gene: TRBV4-1; CDR3 protein: CASSQAEAQGEAFF; CDR3 DNA: TGCGCCAGCAGCCAAGCGGAGGCGCAAGGTGAAGCTTTCTTT
D gene: TRBD2; J gene: TRBJ2-1; clone size: .; V gene: TRBV27; CDR3 protein: CASLAGTYNEQFF; CDR3 DNA: TGTGCCAGCCTAGCGGGAACCTACAATGAGCAGTTCTTC
D gene: TRBD1; J gene: TRBJ2-2; clone size: .; V gene: TRBV18; CDR3 protein: CASSPPEGASGELFF; CDR3 DNA: TGTGCCAGCTCACCACCCGAGGGGGCCTCCGGGGAGCTGTTTTTT
D gene: .; J gene: TRBJ1-5; clone size: .; V gene: TRBV12-5; CDR3 protein: CASGTGSRNQPQHF; CDR3 DNA: TGTGCTAGTGGCACAGGGTCACGCAATCAGCCCCAGCATTTT
D gene: .; J gene: TRBJ2-2; clone size: .; V gene: TRBV18; CDR3 protein: CASSPNRGANTGELFF; CDR3 DNA: TGTGCCAGCTCACCAAATCGGGGGGCAAACACCGGGGAGCTGTTTTTT
D gene: TRBD1; J gene: TRBJ2-7; clone size: .; V gene: TRBV11-1; CDR3 protein: CASRPGTGDVRGSYEQYF; CDR3 DNA: TGTGCCAGCAGACCCGGGACAGGGGACGTTCGGGGGTCCTACGAGCAGTACTTC
D gene: TRBD1; J gene: TRBJ2-1; clone size: .; V gene: TRBV5-1; CDR3 protein: CASSARTGGWYNEQFF; CDR3 DNA: TGCGCCAGCAGCGCTAGGACAGGGGGCTGGTACAATGAGCAGTTCTTC
D gene: .; J gene: TRBJ2-2; clone size: .; V gene: TRBV10-1; CDR3 protein: CASSGENTGELFF; CDR3 DNA: TGCGCCAGCAGTGGCGAGAACACCGGGGAGCTGTTTTTT
D gene: TRBD1; J gene: TRBJ2-3; clone size: .; V gene: TRBV13; CDR3 protein: CASSAPGQGTADTQYF; CDR3 DNA: TGTGCCAGCAGCGCACCGGGACAGGGGACGGCAGATACGCAGTATTTT